This section outlines one T cell receptor beta chain sequence together with its context. Antigen specificity is unknown. This sample is drawn from a study of monozygotic twins with inflammatory bowel disease. Whole-study findings and limits: Sharing of clonotypes with others was lower in IBD patients than in healthy twins, and this was especially so with disease activity.

With the 5' RACE reads reprocessed, TCRdb shows one record per CDR3 protein and no DNA. The listing records 350,000 to 550,000 distinct CDR3 sequences. Looked up from germline, CDR1 is LNHDA and CDR2 is SQIVND (reference sequence). The CDR3 is 13 amino acids. The sample was blood. This receptor was identified in a human donor with ulcerative colitis or Crohn's disease, or a healthy co-twin of an affected twin (not recorded which). V is TRBV19 and J is TRBJ2-1. The CDR3 loop is CASSIGGYVEQFF.